There are many counts of the clone carrying this T cell receptor (beta chain). RNA-based 3' RACE libraries used unique molecular identifiers. Using its own MiXCR run on the 3' RACE reads, TCRdb lists one record per CDR3 protein. The table includes about 50,000 distinct CDR3 sequences, 4.3% detected once. This sample was included in a study of HIV-infected children after antiretroviral therapy interruption. Study background: For the interruption arm, samples span week 0 through about 3 years after study end. Weeks 0, 48 and 150 were sampled under continuous treatment.

CDR3 size: 14 residues. The germline V gene has CDR1 ENHRY and CDR2 SYGVKD. V was cut by 1 base and J by 5 bases, with 11 bases left in between. As to treatment: PENTA 11 planned treatment interruption arm or continuous ART arm. At least 24 weeks of at least three-drug ART, in children 2 to 15 years. Naive CD4+ CD45RA+ CD45RO- T cells were FACS-sorted from thawed PBMCs. The chain has TRBV10-3 and TRBJ1-2; TRBD1 is a possible D gene (5 bases). This sample comprised CD45RA+ CD4+ T cells from PBMCs, pooled from several time points, obtained from a donor given antiretroviral therapy, either interrupted or continuous. The subset was: naive CD4+ CD45RA+ CD45RO- T cells. The TCR originated in a pool of human donors with HIV. CDR3: CAISEFHEGYGYTF. The DNA of the CDR3 is TGTGCCATCAGTGAGTTCCACGAGGGGTATGGCTACACCTTC.